Described below is a single T cell receptor beta chain sequence and its context. Its antigen remains unidentified. This record belongs to a study of cytomegalovirus exposure and HLA in healthy donors. Study-wide results and caveats: Reports indicated that the classifier achieved high specificity and sensitivity in diagnosing cytomegalovirus status.

V lost 5 bases and J 7 bases, leaving 11 bases between the germline ends. Germline CDR1 reads SEHNR; CDR2 reads FQNEAQ (reference sequence). The length of the CDR3 is 13 residues. Some clones are missing from TCRdb's copy, which holds only in-frame ones; the method was immunoSEQ multiplex PCR. Here the sample spans 120,000 or so clones, about 89% being singletons. Material for sequencing was PBMCs. This receptor was identified in a woman aged 18-29 years in good health and CMV-seronegative. The chain joins TRBV7-9 to TRBJ1-4; D is possibly TRBD1 (5 bases). CDR3 loop: CASSRDGSEKLFF. Here the CDR3 DNA reads TGTGCCAGCAGCCGGGACGGGAGTGAAAAACTGTTTTTT.